These 7 T cell receptor beta chains share one sample of origin, sequenced in a study of cytomegalovirus exposure and HLA in healthy donors. The PCR used 60 Vbeta and 13 Jbeta primers. Sequenced by immunoSEQ multiplex PCR; TCRdb stores in-frame clones only, minus some. Counted here are hundreds of thousands of clones, around four fifths occurring once; the ten biggest clones make up about 0.6%. The specimen sequenced was PBMCs. These TCRs come from a woman in her 40s in good health and CMV-seronegative.

The chain links TRBV6-5 to TRBJ1-3; tentative D call: TRBD1 (5 bases). The CDR3 spans 15 residues. Germline-derived CDR1 and CDR2 are MNHEY and SVGAGI. V lost 4 bases, J lost 1 base, and 11 bases lay in between. Here the CDR3 DNA reads TGTGCCAGCAGTTCGTCAGGGTCTTCTGGAAACACCATATATTTT. It translates to CASSSSGSSGNTIYF.

For the CDR3, the DNA is TGTGCCAGCAGCTTAGAAGTTTGGCGGACAGCTAATTCACCCCTCCACTTT. It yields the protein CASSLEVWRTANSPLHF. The chain employs TRBV7-8 and TRBJ1-6; tentatively, D is TRBD1 (6 bases). V was clipped by 1 base and J by 6 bases, with 16 bases between them. Germline CDR1 and CDR2: SGHVS and FQNEAQ. The CDR3 spans 17 residues.

The genes are TRBV7-9 and TRBJ2-3; 8 bases are shared with TRBD1. The germline CDR1 and CDR2 sequences are SEHNR and FQNEAQ (reference sequence). The CDR3 is 13 residues long. Unmatched junction bases numbered 1, after V lost 4 bases and J lost 4 bases. CDR3 protein: CASSYRGADTQYF. DNA for the CDR3: TGTGCCAGCAGCTACAGGGGGGCAGATACGCAGTATTTT.

This clone was seen a handful of times. This chain connects TRBV7-2 to TRBJ2-3; 9 bases map to TRBD2. This CDR3 is built from 15 residues. Germline V gives CDR1 SGHTA, CDR2 FQGNSA. J lost 2 bases, V lost 3 bases, and 3 bases had no gene match. This CDR3 is CASSFSGRHTDTQYF. DNA for the CDR3: TGTGCCAGCAGCTTTAGCGGGAGACACACAGATACGCAGTATTTT. The whole variable domain, filled in from reference TRBV7-2 and TRBJ2-3, reads GAGVSQSPSNKVTEKGKDVELRCDPISGHTALYWYRQSLGQGLEFLIYFQGNSAPDKSGLPSDRFSAERTGGSVSTLTIQRTQQEDSAVYLCASSFSGRHTDTQYFGPGTRLTVL.

The V gene is TRBV6-6, the J gene TRBJ2-7; 8 bases map to TRBD1. CDR3 length equals 13 residues. V was pared by 7 bases and J by 5 bases, with 7 bases of the junction left unmatched. Per the germline V gene, CDR1 is MNHNY and CDR2 is SVGAGI (reference sequence). This CDR3 reads CASNRDRSDEQYF. For the CDR3, the DNA is TGTGCCAGCAACCGGGACAGGTCCGACGAGCAGTACTTC.

The chain has TRBV9 and TRBJ2-1; 11 nucleotides agree with TRBD2. V lost 0 bases to trimming and J lost 8 bases; unmatched junction nucleotides: 1. The CDR3 is made up of 14 amino acids. Per germline, CDR1 SGDLS and CDR2 YYNGEE. The CDR3 DNA is TGTGCCAGCAGCGTAGTAGCGGGGGGGTATGAGCAGTTCTTC. It encodes CASSVVAGGYEQFF.

The chain carries TRBV4-3 and TRBJ1-2; D is unresolved. Germline V CDR1 and CDR2: LGHNA, YSLEER. The CDR3 is 16 amino acids. With 4 bases removed from V and 0 bases from J, the gap between germline ends came to 15 bases. This CDR3 reads CASSPGLRGANYGYTF. CDR3 nucleotides: TGCGCCAGCAGCCCTGGCCTTCGGGGTGCTAACTATGGCTACACCTTC.